The subject of this entry is one TCR beta chain. The antigen is not known. Vbeta (60) and Jbeta (13) primers were used in the PCR. The data were produced by immunoSEQ multiplex PCR, yet TCRdb's version contains in-frame clones alone and is incomplete. This sample has around 120,000 clones, with about 80% found just once. The germline V gene encodes CDR1 SGHTA and CDR2 FQGNSA. The V end lost 2 bases, the J end lost 5 bases, and 15 bases lay between the germline ends. The CDR3 loop spans 15 amino acids. This record belongs to a study of cytomegalovirus exposure and HLA in healthy donors. Whole-study context: A prior analysis found more than 90 million unique TCR beta sequences from 150 million to 200 million T cells.

Study results and caveats: Productive status was seen about 87% or about 30% of the time for most TCR beta V segments in an earlier analysis. Available immune exposure information was restricted to CMV serostatus only.

The source of this sequence is a woman aged 40-49 years in good health and CMV-seropositive. Material for sequencing was PBMCs. This chain joins TRBV7-2 and TRBJ1-2; no clear D. The CDR3 is CASSLFERAPYGYTF. The CDR3 DNA is TGTGCCAGCAGCTTATTCGAGAGGGCCCCATATGGCTACACCTTC.